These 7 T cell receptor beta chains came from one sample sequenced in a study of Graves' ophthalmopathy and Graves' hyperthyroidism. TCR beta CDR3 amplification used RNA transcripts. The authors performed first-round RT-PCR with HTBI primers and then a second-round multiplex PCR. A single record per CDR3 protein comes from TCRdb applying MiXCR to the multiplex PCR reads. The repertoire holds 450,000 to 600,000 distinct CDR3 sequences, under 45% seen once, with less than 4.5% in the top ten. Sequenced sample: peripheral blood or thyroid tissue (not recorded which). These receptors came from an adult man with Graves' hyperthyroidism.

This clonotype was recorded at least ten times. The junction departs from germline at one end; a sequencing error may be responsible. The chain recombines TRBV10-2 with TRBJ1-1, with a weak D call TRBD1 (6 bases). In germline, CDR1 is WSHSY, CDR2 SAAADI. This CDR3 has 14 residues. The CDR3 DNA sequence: TGCGCCAGCATTGAGCTGGGGGCGTTTACTGAAGCTTTCTTT. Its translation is CASIELGAFTEAFF.

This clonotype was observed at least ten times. CDR3 residues: CASSSRTGYGYTF. In nucleotides, the CDR3 is TGTGCCAGCAGCTCGAGGACAGGTTATGGCTACACCTTC. The J gene is TRBJ1-2, the V gene TRBV7-9; 7 bases fit TRBD1. From germline, CDR1 is SEHNR and CDR2 FQNEAQ (reference sequence). The CDR3 is made up of 13 amino acids. V gave up 4 bases and J gave up 5 bases; unmatched junction bases: 4.

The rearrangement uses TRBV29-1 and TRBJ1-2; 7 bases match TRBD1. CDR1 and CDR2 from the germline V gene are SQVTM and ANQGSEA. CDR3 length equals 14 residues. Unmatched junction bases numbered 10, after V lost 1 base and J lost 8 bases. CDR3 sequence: CSVEVRQRGLGYTF. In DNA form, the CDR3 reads TGCAGCGTTGAAGTAAGGCAGAGGGGGCTCGGCTACACCTTC.

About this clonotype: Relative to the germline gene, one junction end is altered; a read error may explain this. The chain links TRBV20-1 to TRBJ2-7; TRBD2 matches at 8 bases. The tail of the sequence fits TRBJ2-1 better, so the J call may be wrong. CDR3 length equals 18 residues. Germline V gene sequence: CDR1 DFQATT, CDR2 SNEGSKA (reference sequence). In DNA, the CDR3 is TGCAGTGCTGGAGAAGACACCGGAACTAGCGGTTACTACAATGAGCAGTTCTTC. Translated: CSAGEDTGTSGYYNEQFF.

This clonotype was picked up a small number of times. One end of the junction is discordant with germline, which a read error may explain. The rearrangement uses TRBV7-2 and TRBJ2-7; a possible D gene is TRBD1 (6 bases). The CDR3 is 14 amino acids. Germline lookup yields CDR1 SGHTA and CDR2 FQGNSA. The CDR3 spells CASSLGGPPYEQCF. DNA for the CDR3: TGTGCCAGCAGCTTAGGGGGGCCGCCCTACGAGCAGTGCTTC.

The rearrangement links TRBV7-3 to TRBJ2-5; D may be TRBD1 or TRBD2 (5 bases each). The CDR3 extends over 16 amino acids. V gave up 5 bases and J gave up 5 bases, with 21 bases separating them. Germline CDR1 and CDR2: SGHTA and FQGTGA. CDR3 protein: CASSVDTSAGTETQYF. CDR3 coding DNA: TGTGCCAGCAGCGTTGACACGTCAGCCGGGACGGAGACCCAGTACTTC.

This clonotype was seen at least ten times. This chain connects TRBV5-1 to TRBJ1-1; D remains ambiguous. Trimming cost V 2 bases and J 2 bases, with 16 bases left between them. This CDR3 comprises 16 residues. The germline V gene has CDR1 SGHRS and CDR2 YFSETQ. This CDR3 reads CASSFAPTLNNTEAFF. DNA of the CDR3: TGCGCCAGCAGCTTCGCACCTACACTGAATAACACTGAAGCTTTCTTT.